This T cell receptor (beta chain) was documented in a study of cytomegalovirus exposure and HLA in healthy donors. Whole-study findings and limits: Highly shared variants forming one cluster were likely a sequencing artifact. It emerged from a later analysis that several of the most significant clusters appeared to be linked to common viral pathogens. When analyzed later, a missense DCLRE1C variant was found to be linked to TCR beta V- and J-gene trimming.

The PCR was carried out with 60 Vbeta primers and 13 Jbeta primers. Sequencing used immunoSEQ multiplex PCR; TCRdb keeps in-frame clones, though not all of them. The sample lists some 250,000 clones, around 76% occurring once. Germline CDR1 and CDR2: LNHDA and SQIVND (reference sequence). CDR3 length: 15 amino acids. V lost 3 bases to trimming and J lost 6 bases, with 17 bases between them. As for this clone: Its specificity is not known.

The V and J genes are TRBV19 and TRBJ1-1, with D perhaps TRBD1 (5 bases). Sequenced: PBMCs. The source of this sequence is a woman aged 40 to 50 in good health and CMV-seropositive. CDR3 in DNA: TGTGCCAGTAGTATTTCCCAGGGAAGAGGTGCTGAAGCTTTCTTT. Its translation is CASSISQGRGAEAFF. The whole variable domain, remainder taken from reference TRBV19 and TRBJ1-1, is DGGITQSPKYLFRKEGQNVTLSCEQNLNHDAMYWYRQDPGQGLRLIYYSQIVNDFQKGDIAEGYSVSREKKESFPLTVTSAQKNPTAFYLCASSISQGRGAEAFFGQGTRLTVV.